A selection of T cell receptor beta chains follows, all from one sample in a study of graft-versus-host responses after intestinal transplantation. The antigens these receptors bind are not known. Using immunoSEQ multiplex PCR, the repertoire was profiled, and TCRdb retains in-frame clones only, with some absent. The data show 150,000 or so clones, around nine tenths seen once. The sample in question was unstimulated CD4+ T cells sorted from spleen or lymph node cells, obtained before intestinal transplant. These receptor sequences come from a human donor who received an intestinal transplant. CDR3s include the opening cysteine and the closing phenylalanine or tryptophan. The D gene is left open where the match is weak. A row's size may be missing; if present it is once, few, many or a size class.

V,J,size,D,DNA,CDR3
TRBV20-1,TRBJ1-5,NA,NA,TGCAGTGCTAGAGACAATCAGCCCCAGCATTTT,CSARDNQPQHF
TRBV28,TRBJ2-5,NA,NA,TGTGCCAGCAGGAGGCTTCAGGGTATTAGGGAGACCCAGTACTTC,CASRRLQGIRETQYF
TRBV7-6,TRBJ2-2,NA,NA,TGTGCCAGCAGCTTAGTTGGGGGGCCCACCGGGGAGCTGTTTTTT,CASSLVGGPTGELFF
TRBV2,TRBJ1-1,NA,NA,TGTGCCAGCAGCACAGGATTCTTGAACACTGAAGCTTTCTTT,CASSTGFLNTEAFF
TRBV28,TRBJ2-5,NA,TRBD2,TGTGCCAGCAGTACTTATCTAGCGGGTCAAGAGACCCAGTACTTC,CASSTYLAGQETQYF
TRBV7-2,TRBJ2-5,NA,TRBD1,TGTGCCAGCAGCCAAAGCCCCCCCAGGACAGGGGACGAGACCCAGTACTTC,CASSQSPPRTGDETQYF
TRBV5-8,TRBJ1-4,NA,NA,TGTGCCAGCAGCTTGGATCGCTCAGGCGAAAAACTGTTTTTT,CASSLDRSGEKLFF
TRBV5-4,TRBJ2-1,NA,TRBD2,TGTGCCAGCAGCCTGGACTTCGCGGGAGGGGCCTTAAATGAGCAGTTCTTC,CASSLDFAGGALNEQFF
TRBV30,TRBJ2-7,NA,NA,TGTGCCTGGAGTCCCCTCGGCCGTGGAGTTGTAAGGCTTTACGAGCAGTACTTC,CAWSPLGRGVVRLYEQYF
TRBV5-5,TRBJ2-1,NA,NA,TGTGCCAGCAGCTTGTGGGGCAGGCTCAATGAGCAGTTCTTC,CASSLWGRLNEQFF
TRBV19,TRBJ1-5,NA,TRBD1,TGTGCCAGTAGTCCCCCGGGACAGGGATACAATCAGCCCCAGCATTTT,CASSPPGQGYNQPQHF
TRBV7-3,TRBJ2-3,once,NA,TGTGCCAGCAGCTTTGGGGCGGACACAGATACGCAGTATTTT,CASSFGADTDTQYF
TRBV28,TRBJ2-1,NA,TRBD2,TGTGCCAGCAGTTTCGCAATAGGACTAGCGGGAGAGAATGAGCAGTTCTTC,CASSFAIGLAGENEQFF
TRBV28,TRBJ1-5,NA,NA,TGTGCCAGCAGTTTTTGGGCCGGGATCAGCAATCAGCCCCAGCATTTT,CASSFWAGISNQPQHF
TRBV27,TRBJ2-5,NA,TRBD2,TGTGCCAGCTGGGCTAGCGGGAGTCTTAAAGAGACCCAGTACTTC,CASWASGSLKETQYF
TRBV11-2,TRBJ1-3,NA,NA,TGTGCCAGCAGCTTAGGAGAGTTCCGTGCTGGAAACACCATATATTTT,CASSLGEFRAGNTIYF
TRBV11-2,TRBJ2-5,NA,TRBD2,TGTGCCAGCAGCCCCAGACTAGCGGGAGAGGAGACCCAGTACTTC,CASSPRLAGEETQYF
TRBV7-2,TRBJ2-3,NA,TRBD2,TGTGCCAGCAGCTTAGCGCGGCTAGCGGGAGGTGCGGATACGCAGTATTTT,CASSLARLAGGADTQYF
TRBV6-1,TRBJ2-1,NA,NA,TGTGCCAGCAGTGAAGACAGAGCCTACAATGAGCAGTTCTTC,CASSEDRAYNEQFF
TRBV7-6,TRBJ2-2,once,NA,TGTGCCAGCAGCTCGACGGCCCGGGAGCTGTTTTTT,CASSSTARELFF
TRBV6-5,TRBJ1-2,once,NA,TGTGCCAGCAGTTACGGTGGGGGAAGGTCGCACTATGGCTACACCTTC,CASSYGGGRSHYGYTF
TRBV7-3,TRBJ2-5,NA,NA,TGTGCCAGCAGCCGTGGTTTGGAGGAGACCCAGTACTTC,CASSRGLEETQYF
TRBV11-3,TRBJ2-2,once,NA,TGTGCCAGCAGCTTATCTTTAGTGGCGGGTGCGAACACCGGGGAGCTGTTTTTT,CASSLSLVAGANTGELFF
TRBV14,TRBJ2-5,NA,TRBD2,TGTGCCAGCAGCCAAGAGACGGGAGGGCCGTATAGGCAGTACTTC,CASSQETGGPYRQYF
TRBV28,TRBJ2-7,NA,NA,TGTGCCAGCAGTAAAGGTCGATACGGGGGTGGGATTTACGAGCAGTACTTC,CASSKGRYGGGIYEQYF
TRBV10-3,TRBJ1-1,few,NA,TGTGCCATCAGTAATAGCGTGAACACTGAAGCTTTCTTT,CAISNSVNTEAFF
TRBV5-1,TRBJ2-5,NA,TRBD2,TGCGCCAGCAGCCCGGGGACTAGCGGGACAGAGACCCAGTACTTC,CASSPGTSGTETQYF
TRBV19,TRBJ1-2,NA,TRBD1,TGTGCCAGTAGTACCCGCGGGACAGCTTCATATGGCTACACCTTC,CASSTRGTASYGYTF
TRBV6-5,TRBJ2-2,NA,NA,TGTGCCAGCAGTTTTTTGGGGGTGGGGGCCGGGGAGCTGTTTTTT,CASSFLGVGAGELFF
TRBV30,TRBJ1-4,NA,NA,TGTGCCTGGAGTGTGAAAGGCAGGGTTTTCGAAAAACTGTTTTTT,CAWSVKGRVFEKLFF
TRBV27,TRBJ2-5,few,NA,TGTGCCAGCAGAGACGTGGGTGGGGCGAGGGAGACCCAGTACTTC,CASRDVGGARETQYF
TRBV10-1,TRBJ2-7,NA,NA,TGCGCCAGCAGTGAGTATATCAAGGGCGAGCAGTACTTC,CASSEYIKGEQYF
TRBV6-1,TRBJ1-2,NA,NA,TGTGCCAGCACCGCAGACCGAGCTTACTATGGCTACACCTTC,CASTADRAYYGYTF
TRBV6-5,TRBJ2-7,NA,TRBD1,TGTGCCAGCAGTTACTTGAATGACAGGGGGCTCTACGAGCAGTACTTC,CASSYLNDRGLYEQYF
TRBV7-3,TRBJ2-7,NA,NA,TGTGCCAGCAGCTCCTCGGGCTCCGAGCAGTACTTC,CASSSSGSEQYF
TRBV5-1,TRBJ1-5,once,TRBD1,TGCGCCAGCAGCTTGGGGGCAGGGGGCCAGCCCCAGCATTTT,CASSLGAGGQPQHF
TRBV19,TRBJ2-1,NA,TRBD2,TGTGCCAGTACGACTAGCGGGAGGAATGAGCAGTTCTTC,CASTTSGRNEQFF
TRBV7-8,TRBJ2-1,NA,TRBD2,TGTGCCAGCAGTTCTAGCGGGAGTGAAATCAATGAGCAGTTCTTC,CASSSSGSEINEQFF
TRBV30,TRBJ1-2,NA,TRBD1,TGTGTCATATCAGGGGGCATAGATGGCTACACCTTC,CVISGGIDGYTF
TRBV7-2,TRBJ2-1,NA,TRBD2,TGTGCCAGCAGCGCTAACCCCGGGACTAGTTACAATGAGCAGTTCTTC,CASSANPGTSYNEQFF
TRBV6-1,TRBJ1-5,NA,NA,TGTGCCAGCCGACGAGATAGCAATCAGCCCCAGCATTTT,CASRRDSNQPQHF
TRBV4-1,TRBJ2-1,NA,TRBD2,TGCGCCAGCAGCCAAGAGATCAGCGGGATTCAGGATGAGCAGTTCTTC,CASSQEISGIQDEQFF
TRBV6-5,TRBJ1-1,NA,TRBD1,TGTGCCAGCAGATTCTCGCGGGACAGGGGGCGGAGAGCTTTCTTT,CASRFSRDRGRRAFF
TRBV30,TRBJ2-1,NA,TRBD2,TGTGCCTGGAGTCCAGGACTAGCGGGACTCAAAGAGCAGTTCTTC,CAWSPGLAGLKEQFF
TRBV6-6,TRBJ2-7,NA,NA,TGTGCCAGCACCCTACGATCTGGGACAATCTACGAGCAGTACTTC,CASTLRSGTIYEQYF
TRBV27,TRBJ1-5,once,NA,TGTGCCAGCAGTTTAGAGGGGGGGGCGAATCAGCCCCAGCATTTT,CASSLEGGANQPQHF
TRBV4-3,TRBJ2-2,NA,NA,TGCGCCAGCAGCCGAGTAGGGGAGCTGTTTTTT,CASSRVGELFF
TRBV30,TRBJ1-4,NA,NA,TGTGCCTGGAGTGTGGGGGGGGAAGGTTTGGGAAAACTGTTTTTT,CAWSVGGEGLGKLFF
TRBV7-3,TRBJ2-1,NA,TRBD2,TGTGCCAGCAGCCTCCTCCCCGGGCGGGAGCCCTACAATGAGCAGTTCTTC,CASSLLPGREPYNEQFF
TRBV7-2,TRBJ2-7,NA,NA,TGTGCCAGCAGTCCTCTAGCGTCAACCCGGGAGTACGAGCAGTACTTC,CASSPLASTREYEQYF
TRBV30,TRBJ2-4,NA,NA,TGTGCCTGGAGTAGGACTTTACTAGCCAAAAACATTCAGTACTTC,CAWSRTLLAKNIQYF
TRBV12-5,TRBJ2-7,NA,TRBD1,TGTGCTAGTGGCCACACCCGAGAGGGACAGGGGTCCTACGAGCAGTACTTC,CASGHTREGQGSYEQYF
TRBV27,TRBJ2-7,NA,NA,TGTGCCAGCAGTTTCCCGTCCTACGAGCAGTACTTC,CASSFPSYEQYF